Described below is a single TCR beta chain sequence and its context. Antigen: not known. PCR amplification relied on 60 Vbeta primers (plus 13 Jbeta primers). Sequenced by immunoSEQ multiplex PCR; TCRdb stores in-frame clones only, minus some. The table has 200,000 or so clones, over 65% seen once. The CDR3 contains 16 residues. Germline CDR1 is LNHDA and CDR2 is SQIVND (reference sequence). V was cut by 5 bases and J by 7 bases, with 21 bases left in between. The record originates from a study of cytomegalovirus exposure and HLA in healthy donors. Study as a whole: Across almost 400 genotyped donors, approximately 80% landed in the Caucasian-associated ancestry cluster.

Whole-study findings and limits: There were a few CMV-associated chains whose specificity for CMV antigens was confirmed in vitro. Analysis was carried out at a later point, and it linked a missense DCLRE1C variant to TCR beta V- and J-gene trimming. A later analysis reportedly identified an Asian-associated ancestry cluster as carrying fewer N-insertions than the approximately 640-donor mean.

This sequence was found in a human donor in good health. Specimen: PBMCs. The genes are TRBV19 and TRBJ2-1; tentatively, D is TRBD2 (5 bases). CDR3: CASSAGRRAPGNEQFF. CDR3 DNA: TGTGCCAGTAGTGCAGGACGGCGGGCCCCGGGGAATGAGCAGTTCTTC.